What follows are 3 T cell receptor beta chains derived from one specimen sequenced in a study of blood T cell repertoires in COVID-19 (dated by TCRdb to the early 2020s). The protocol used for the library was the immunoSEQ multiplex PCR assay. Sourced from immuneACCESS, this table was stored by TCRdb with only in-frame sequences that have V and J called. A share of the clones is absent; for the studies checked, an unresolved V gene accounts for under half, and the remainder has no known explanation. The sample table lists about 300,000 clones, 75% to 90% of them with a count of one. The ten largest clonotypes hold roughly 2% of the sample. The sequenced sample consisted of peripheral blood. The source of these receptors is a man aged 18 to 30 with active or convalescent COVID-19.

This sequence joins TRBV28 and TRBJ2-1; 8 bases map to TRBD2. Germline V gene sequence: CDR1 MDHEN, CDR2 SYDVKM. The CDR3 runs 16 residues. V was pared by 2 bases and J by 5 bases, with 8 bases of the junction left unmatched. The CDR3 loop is CASSLTRLAFHNEQFF. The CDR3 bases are TGTGCCAGCAGTTTAACCCGACTAGCGTTTCACAATGAGCAGTTCTTC.

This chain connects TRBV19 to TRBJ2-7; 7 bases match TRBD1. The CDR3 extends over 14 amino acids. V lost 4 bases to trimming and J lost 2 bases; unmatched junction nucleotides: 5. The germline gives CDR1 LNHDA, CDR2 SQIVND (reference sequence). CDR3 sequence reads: CASSRDSPPYEQYF. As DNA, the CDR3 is TGTGCCAGTAGTAGGGACAGTCCCCCCTACGAGCAGTACTTC.

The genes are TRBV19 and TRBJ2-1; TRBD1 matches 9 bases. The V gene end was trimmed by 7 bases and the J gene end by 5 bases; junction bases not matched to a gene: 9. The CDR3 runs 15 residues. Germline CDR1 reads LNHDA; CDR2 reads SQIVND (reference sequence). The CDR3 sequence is CASTEDRGGNNEQFF. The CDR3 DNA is TGTGCCAGTACCGAGGACAGGGGAGGGAACAATGAGCAGTTCTTC.